This TCR beta chain was identified during a study of Tregs in tolerant kidney transplant recipients. The CDR3 extends over 12 amino acids. Trimming removed 4 bases at V and 7 bases at J, with 9 bases between. Looked up from germline, CDR1 is SGHRS and CDR2 is YFSETQ. Here immunoSEQ multiplex PCR was the method, and the copy in TCRdb shows in-frame clones only, minus some. There are tens of thousands of clones in the sample; roughly 89% occur only once, and about 0.71% lies in the top ten. Before regulatory T cell sorting, thawed PBMCs rested overnight at 37°C in about 200 IU/ml IL-2. What was sequenced was Tregs from blood. The chain uses TRBV5-1 and TRBJ2-1; no clear D gene. This TCR was recovered from a human donor in good health. The CDR3 here is CASSGPSNEQFF. The CDR3 DNA reads as TGCGCCAGCAGCGGCCCTAGTAATGAGCAGTTCTTC.